This T cell receptor beta chain was sequenced for a study of human T cells and chemical hapten exposure (dated by TCRdb to 2020 to 2023). Background for the entire study: For sensitization, 2% DPC in acetone was applied to a 2 cm by 2 cm area of upper inner arm skin. Throughout the study period of around 24 weeks, patients also received therapeutic DPC doses to the scalp every week. Patch testing on the upper back used Finn chambers containing 0.01% DPC, with scoring done after 6 days according to International Contact Dermatitis Research Group standards. Most of the patients in the cohort were female, and the cohort covered alopecia areata with under or over 50% scalp involvement, alopecia totalis and alopecia universalis. Libraries were pooled for sequencing, and variation in per-sample TCR yields was attributed mainly to small differences in library volumes within the pool. In alopecia patients, the study followed how the peripheral blood TCR repertoire changed in vivo over primary and secondary sensitization to diphenylcyclopropenone (DPC), a hapten. Blood samples were taken from patients before sensitization (week 0) and then at 2, 6 and about 24 weeks after DPC sensitization. For TCR sequencing, blood came from twenty-nine alopecia patients at anywhere from one to four time points (pre-sensitization, 2, 6 and 24 weeks).

Library preparation used RACE. Sequencer: NextSeq 500. Library preparation attached unique molecular identifiers to individual cDNA molecules for quantitative, reproducible TCR counting. Each blood RNA sample was used to sequence both TCR alpha and TCR beta chains. On the study's bioinformatics: Samples had a median of about 96,000 TCRs, with a range from roughly 23,224 to 700,000. The Decombinator software suite was used to annotate the V, J and CDR3 of the TCR reads. For PS versus PT1 abundance plots, all samples were subsampled to the same number of TCRs (28,000). Expanded TCRs were defined as absent before sensitization and observed at least eight times at the 2-week time point. The public reads were quality trimmed at Q25 with fastp and then assembled into clones with MiXCR by TCRdb, keeping productive beta chains. Rows with a matching CDR3 protein are joined into one entry that keeps the most common DNA and genes. In this record, the V and J calls reflect TCRdb's handling and not the investigators' own analysis. Here the sample has hundreds of thousands of distinct CDR3 sequences; around 6% occur a single time. The ten top clones hold approximately 5.4% of the sample.

Paper-wide results and their limitations: No change with DPC sensitization was found in the number of TCRs above 1 in 1000 frequency, and no evidence of global repertoire structure alterations was found. Patch test score correlated positively with the number of PT1 expanded TCRs, reaching significance at thresholds 8, 16 and 32 but not at 4. After repeated subsampling, the strength of the expansion versus patch-test correlation and the threshold at which it became significant changed. Because all patients had alopecia, a presumed autoimmune disease, the immune response of the patients might differ from that of healthy individuals. Expanded TCRs formed significantly more large CDR3 similarity clusters than pre-sensitization or healthy control sets, consistent with antigen-driven responses.

On this clonotype: Its antigen is unknown. Per-base qualities were not stored, and no clone one base away is much larger.

Taken with the paper, the label for time point translates to: patch test 2, 6 weeks after DPC sensitization. The sample's treatment or condition, from its label and the paper: therapeutic diphenylcyclopropenone sensitization with weekly scalp DPC. Blood at each patch-test visit was drawn before the patch test was applied. To be eligible, patients had to be aged 18 to 70, diagnosed with alopecia and judged suitable for DPC therapy, while pregnant patients were excluded. Total RNA was extracted from unfractionated whole blood collected in Tempus Blood RNA tubes. The CDR3 contains 15 residues, cysteine and phenylalanine counted. CDR3 DNA is the only sequence kept; it has 45 bases, read in frame from the first base. V is clipped by 6 bases and J by 0 bases, and the sequence between their germline boundaries is 9 bases long. CDR1 and CDR2 (SNHLY, FYNNEI) derive from the germline V gene.

The chain couples TRBV2 to TRBJ2-6, with the D segment identity uncertain. The clonotype was recovered from a woman between 18 and 29 years old with alopecia areata. Some clones in this sample may be carry-over from other donors' samples. Sequenced here: whole blood, sampled in connection with sensitization to the hapten diphenylcyclopropenone (DPC). In nucleotide form, the sequence is TGTGCCAGCAGGGGATTAGTCTCTGGGGCCAACGTCCTGACTTTC. Translated, it gives CASRGLVSGANVLTF.